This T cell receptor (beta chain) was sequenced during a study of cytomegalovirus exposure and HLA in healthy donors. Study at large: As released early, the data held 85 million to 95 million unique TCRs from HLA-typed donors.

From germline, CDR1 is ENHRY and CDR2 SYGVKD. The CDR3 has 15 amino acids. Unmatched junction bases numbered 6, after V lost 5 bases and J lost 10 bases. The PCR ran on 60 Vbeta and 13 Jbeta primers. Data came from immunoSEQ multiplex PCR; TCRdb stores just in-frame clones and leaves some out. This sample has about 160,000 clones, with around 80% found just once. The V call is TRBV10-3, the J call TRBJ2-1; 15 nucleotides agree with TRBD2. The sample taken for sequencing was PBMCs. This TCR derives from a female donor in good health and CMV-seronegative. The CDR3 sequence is CAISWTSGGASEQFF. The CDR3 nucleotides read TGTGCCATCAGTTGGACTAGCGGGGGGGCCAGCGAGCAGTTCTTC.